These T cell receptor beta chains were read from a single sample in a study of OX40 agonist ivuxolimab in advanced cancers. Only in-frame clones appear in the TCRdb table, and some are missing; sequencing was by immunoSEQ multiplex PCR. The sample shows tens of thousands of clones, roughly 86% of them seen only once. This sample comprised CD4+ or CD8+ T cells sorted from blood, obtained in a trial of the OX40 agonist ivuxolimab. Every receptor here comes from an adult with an advanced solid tumor such as melanoma, head and neck, liver or kidney cancer. Both conserved end residues are part of each CDR3. A D gene is named only where the DNA matches it firmly. Size is stated for part of the rows, as once, few or many counts, or as a class when the clone is expanded.

D | size | J | V | CDR3 | DNA
NA | NA | TRBJ1-2 | TRBV19 | CASSIGTTLVNGYTF | TGTGCCAGTAGTATAGGTACAACTCTCGTCAATGGCTACACCTTC
TRBD2 | once | TRBJ2-1 | TRBV7-8 | CASSLDSGRGVEQFF | TGTGCCAGCAGCTTAGATAGCGGGAGAGGGGTTGAGCAGTTCTTC
NA | NA | TRBJ1-1 | TRBV2 | CASDEQGNTEAFF | TGTGCCAGCGATGAACAGGGGAACACTGAAGCTTTCTTT
NA | NA | TRBJ2-2 | TRBV5-6 | CASSFNTGELFF | TGTGCCAGCAGCTTCAACACCGGGGAGCTGTTTTTT
NA | NA | TRBJ2-3 | TRBV13 | CASSRNSGDTQYF | TGTGCCAGCAGCCGTAATAGTGGGGATACGCAGTATTTT
TRBD2 | NA | TRBJ2-5 | TRBV5-1 | CASSLGYLAGAIQETQYF | TGCGCCAGCAGCTTGGGGTACCTAGCGGGGGCCATTCAAGAGACCCAGTACTTC
NA | NA | TRBJ2-5 | TRBV6-1 | CASRKTGGKETQYF | TGTGCCAGCAGGAAGACAGGTGGTAAAGAGACCCAGTACTTC
NA | NA | TRBJ2-5 | TRBV6-6 | CASSYSTSVTQETQYF | TGTGCCAGCAGTTACTCTACCTCCGTGACACAAGAGACCCAGTACTTC
TRBD2 | NA | TRBJ2-3 | TRBV7-2 | CASSFASGERNTQYF | TGTGCCAGCAGCTTCGCTAGCGGGGAACGGAATACGCAGTATTTT
NA | few | TRBJ1-5 | TRBV2 | CASSEGRQPQHF | TGTGCCAGCAGTGAAGGGCGTCAGCCCCAGCATTTT
NA | NA | TRBJ2-6 | TRBV25-1 | CASSGSGANVLTF | TGTGCCAGCAGTGGGTCTGGGGCCAACGTCCTGACTTTC
TRBD1 | once | TRBJ1-4 | TRBV6-5 | CASGDWGRGREKLFF | TGTGCCAGCGGGGACTGGGGGAGGGGGCGAGAAAAACTGTTTTTT
NA | NA | TRBJ1-1 | TRBV27 | CASSFGLWHMNTEAFF | TGTGCCAGCAGCTTCGGGTTGTGGCACATGAACACTGAAGCTTTCTTT
NA | NA | TRBJ2-1 | TRBV18 | CASSPLGNEQFF | TGTGCCAGCTCACCACTGGGCAATGAGCAGTTCTTC
NA | few | TRBJ1-5 | TRBV19 | CASSIVGGNQPQHF | TGTGCCAGTAGTATAGTAGGGGGCAATCAGCCCCAGCATTTT
TRBD2 | NA | TRBJ2-2 | TRBV5-6 | CASSFGGSGPGELFF | TGTGCCAGCAGCTTTGGCGGGAGCGGACCCGGGGAGCTGTTTTTT
NA | NA | TRBJ2-3 | TRBV30 | CAWSQDSTDTQYF | TGTGCCTGGAGTCAGGACAGCACAGATACGCAGTATTTT
NA | NA | TRBJ1-2 | TRBV19 | CASSIDRSNYGYTF | TGTGCCAGTAGTATTGACCGAAGTAACTATGGCTACACCTTC
TRBD1 | NA | TRBJ1-3 | TRBV7-2 | CASSPWDRVKGDVGNTIYF | TGTGCCAGCAGCCCTTGGGACAGGGTGAAAGGAGACGTGGGAAACACCATATATTTT
TRBD2 | NA | TRBJ2-1 | TRBV9 | CASSQRTSDHNEQFF | TGTGCCAGCAGCCAACGGACTAGCGACCACAATGAGCAGTTCTTC
TRBD2 | NA | TRBJ2-1 | TRBV19 | CASRVAGGPRDEQFF | TGTGCCAGTAGGGTAGCGGGAGGGCCCAGGGATGAGCAGTTCTTC
TRBD1 | NA | TRBJ1-5 | TRBV19 | CASSGTAGSYSNQPQHF | TGTGCCAGTTCTGGGACAGCGGGTTCTTATAGCAATCAGCCCCAGCATTTT
NA | NA | TRBJ1-1 | TRBV5-5 | CASSLDSLNTEAFF | TGTGCCAGCAGCTTGGACAGCTTGAACACTGAAGCTTTCTTT